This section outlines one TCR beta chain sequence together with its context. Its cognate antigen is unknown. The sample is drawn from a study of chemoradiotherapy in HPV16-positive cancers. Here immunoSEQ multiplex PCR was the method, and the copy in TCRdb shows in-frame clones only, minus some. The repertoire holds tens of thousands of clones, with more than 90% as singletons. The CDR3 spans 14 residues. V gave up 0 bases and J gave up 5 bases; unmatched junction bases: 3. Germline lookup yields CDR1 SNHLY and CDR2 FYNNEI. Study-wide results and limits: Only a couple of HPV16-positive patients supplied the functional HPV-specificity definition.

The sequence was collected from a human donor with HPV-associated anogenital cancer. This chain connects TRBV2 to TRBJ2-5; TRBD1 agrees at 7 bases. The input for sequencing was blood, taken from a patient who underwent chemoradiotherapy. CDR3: CASSEAGGEETQYF. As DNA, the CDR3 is TGTGCCAGCAGTGAAGCAGGGGGCGAGGAGACCCAGTACTTC. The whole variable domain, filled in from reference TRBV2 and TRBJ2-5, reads EPEVTQTPSHQVTQMGQEVILRCVPISNHLYFYWYRQILGQKVEFLVSFYNNEISEKSEIFDDQFSVERPDGSNFTLKIRSTKLEDSAMYFCASSEAGGEETQYFGPGTRLLVL.